One and the same sample provided the 30 T cell receptor beta chains below, sequenced in a study of OX40 agonist ivuxolimab in advanced cancers. Repertoires were generated with immunoSEQ multiplex PCR, while TCRdb's copy carries only in-frame clones and drops some. The table has more than 45,000 clones, more than 70% seen once. Source: CD4+ or CD8+ T cells sorted from blood, taken in a trial of the OX40 agonist ivuxolimab. The receptors shown here come from an adult with an advanced solid tumor such as melanoma, head and neck, liver or kidney cancer.

The CDR3 here is CASSLLGVTEAFF. As DNA, the CDR3 is TGTGCCAGCAGTTTATTAGGGGTGACTGAAGCTTTCTTT. The chain has TRBV28 and TRBJ1-1, with D possibly matching TRBD1 (5 bases). Germline loops: CDR1 MDHEN, CDR2 SYDVKM. The germline V and J ends were trimmed by 1 base and 5 bases, with 8 bases remaining between them. CDR3 length: 13 residues.

The chain recombines TRBV2 with TRBJ2-5; no definite D call. With 7 bases removed from V and 0 bases from J, the gap between germline ends came to 3 bases. Germline assignment: CDR1 SNHLY and CDR2 FYNNEI. The CDR3 has 11 amino acids. CDR3 protein: CASNYQETQYF. The DNA for the CDR3 is TGTGCCAGCAACTACCAAGAGACCCAGTACTTC.

The rearrangement uses TRBV6-5 and TRBJ1-1; possibly TRBD1 for D (6 bases). The CDR3 length is 12 residues. V lost 7 bases and J lost 7, with 13 bases in between. From germline, CDR1 is MNHEY and CDR2 SVGAGI. CDR3 DNA: TGTGCCAGCAATCTAGGACAGAGTGAAGCTTTCTTT. Residues: CASNLGQSEAFF.

The chain couples TRBV28 to TRBJ1-6; D gene uncertain. Germline CDR1 and CDR2: MDHEN and SYDVKM. V was shortened by 6 bases and J by 7 bases, with 19 bases between the two germline ends. This CDR3 has 16 residues. The CDR3 DNA is TGTGCCAGCAGCTTGGCCTCGAAGATTGTGAATTCACCCCTCCACTTT. Translated: CASSLASKIVNSPLHF.

The chain couples TRBV5-1 to TRBJ2-7, with 9 bases identical to TRBD2. This CDR3 is 15 amino acids long. From germline, CDR1 is SGHRS and CDR2 YFSETQ. V lost 0 bases and J lost 2; bases outside the gene matches: 3. The CDR3 region is CASSLAQREAYEQYF. The CDR3 nucleotides read TGCGCCAGCAGCTTGGCGCAGCGGGAGGCCTACGAGCAGTACTTC.

This clone was found a few times. The chain couples TRBV13 to TRBJ2-7; D is perhaps TRBD1 or TRBD2 (5 bases each). Germline V gene data show CDR1 as PRHDT and CDR2 as FYEKMQ (reference sequence). V lost 5 bases and J 2 bases, leaving 22 bases between the germline ends. The CDR3 is 17 amino acids. CDR3 sequence: CASSPPIWGNNPYEQYF. CDR3 DNA sequence: TGTGCCAGCAGCCCCCCGATATGGGGGAACAACCCCTACGAGCAGTACTTC.

This clone qualifies as medium-sized. This chain connects TRBV2 to TRBJ1-5, with no clear D. Germline CDR1 SNHLY, CDR2 FYNNEI. The CDR3 length is 15 residues. V lost 4 bases to trimming and J lost 2 bases, with 12 bases between them. CDR3 DNA: TGTGCCAGCAGTGCCGTTACTGGGGGCAATCAGCCCCAGCATTTT. Its translation is CASSAVTGGNQPQHF.

The chain carries TRBV5-1 and TRBJ2-3; weak D call: TRBD1 (6 bases). V shed 2 bases and J shed 1 base, with 14 bases lying between them. The CDR3 is 16 amino acids. CDR1 and CDR2 from the germline V gene are SGHRS and YFSETQ. The CDR3 sequence: CASSLGGRRGTDTQYF. CDR3 DNA sequence: TGCGCCAGCAGCTTAGGGGGACGACGAGGCACAGATACGCAGTATTTT. The variable domain in full, completed from reference TRBV5-1 and TRBJ2-3, reads KAGVTQTPRYLIKTRGQQVTLSCSPISGHRSVSWYQQTPGQGLQFLFEYFSETQRNKGNFPGRFSGRQFSNSRSEMNVSTLELGDSALYLCASSLGGRRGTDTQYFGPGTRLTVL.

The V and J genes are TRBV5-1 and TRBJ1-2; 9 bases fit TRBD1. With V trimmed by 4 bases and J by 4 bases, 11 bases remained unmatched. Germline CDR1 SGHRS, CDR2 YFSETQ. This CDR3 contains 16 residues. This chain's CDR3 is CASSLGQGFLGYGYTF. DNA of the CDR3: TGCGCCAGCAGCCTCGGACAGGGGTTCCTCGGCTATGGCTACACCTTC.

The rearrangement uses TRBV5-4 and TRBJ1-2; 7 positions agree with TRBD1. The V segment lost 4 bases and the J segment 3 bases; nucleotides outside the gene matches: 3. The CDR3 spans 13 residues. Germline V gene sequence: CDR1 SGHNT, CDR2 YYREEE (reference sequence). CDR3 protein: CASSRTGDYGYTF. In nucleotides, the CDR3 is TGTGCCAGCAGCCGTACAGGGGACTATGGCTACACCTTC.

The rearrangement joins TRBV7-6 to TRBJ2-3, with D unresolved. Looked up from germline, CDR1 is SGHVS and CDR2 is FNYEAQ. Trimming shortened V by 1 base and J by 4 bases, and 9 bases separated the two germline ends. This CDR3 is built from 14 residues. The CDR3 protein is CASSLVGRPDTQYF. The DNA of the CDR3 is TGTGCCAGCAGCTTAGTGGGCAGACCAGATACGCAGTATTTT.

Comment on this clone: Additional DNA sequences in this sample encode the identical CDR3. The rearrangement joins TRBV18 to TRBJ2-1, with 7 bases lining up with TRBD2. After removal of 2 bases from V and 1 base from J, the junction contained 2 bases not matched to a gene. Germline V gene data show CDR1 as KGHSH and CDR2 as LQKENI. CDR3 length: 15 residues. The DNA of the CDR3 is TGTGCCAGCTCACCATCGGGGGGATCCTACAATGAGCAGTTCTTC. It translates to CASSPSGGSYNEQFF.

The chain combines TRBV28 with TRBJ2-1, with TRBD1 matching over 9 bases. CDR3 length: 16 amino acids. The trim removed 5 bases at V and 3 bases at J, leaving 8 bases unmatched. Looked up from germline, CDR1 is MDHEN and CDR2 is SYDVKM. This CDR3 is CASSSQGQGFYNEQFF. In DNA form, the CDR3 reads TGTGCCAGCAGTAGTCAGGGACAGGGCTTCTACAATGAGCAGTTCTTC. Complete variable domain (other parts from reference TRBV28 and TRBJ2-1): DVKVTQSSRYLVKRTGEKVFLECVQDMDHENMFWYRQDPGLGLRLIYFSYDVKMKEKGDIPEGYSVSREKKERFSLILESASTNQTSMYLCASSSQGQGFYNEQFFGPGTRLTVL.

CDR3 in amino acids: CASSLLGGLYGYTF. DNA for the CDR3: TGTGCCAGCAGTTTATTGGGGGGACTCTATGGCTACACCTTC. The gene calls are TRBV28 and TRBJ1-2, with D maybe TRBD1 (5 bases). This CDR3 spans 14 amino acids. V lost 1 base, J lost 4 bases, and 10 bases lay in between. Per germline, CDR1 MDHEN and CDR2 SYDVKM.

On this clone itself: With a much larger clone just one base away, this may be a read error. Other DNA sequences of this sample code for an identical CDR3. The DNA of the CDR3 is TGTGCCAGCCTAGGGGGCAATGAGCAATTCTTC. It translates to CASLGGNEQFF. The chain combines TRBV6-5 with TRBJ2-1; 7 bases fit TRBD1. Germline values: CDR1 MNHEY, CDR2 SVGAGI. The CDR3 spans 11 residues.

This sequence joins TRBV12-5 and TRBJ2-1; D ambiguous. V shed 2 bases and J shed 0 bases, with 5 bases lying between them. This CDR3 comprises 14 residues. Germline V gene lookup returns CDR1 LGHNT and CDR2 FRNRAP. DNA for the CDR3: TGTGCTAGTGGTTTGACAAACTCCTACAATGAGCAGTTCTTC. Translating gives CASGLTNSYNEQFF.

This clone is classed as medium-sized (0.01 to 0.1%). The chain uses TRBV5-1 and TRBJ1-1; D remains unclear. Germline-derived CDR1 and CDR2 are SGHRS and YFSETQ. This CDR3 has 14 residues. V was trimmed by 3 bases and J by 2 bases, leaving 11 bases between them. CDR3 sequence: CASSSAEPNTEAFF. The CDR3 DNA is TGCGCCAGCAGCTCCGCAGAGCCAAACACTGAAGCTTTCTTT. The whole variable domain, filled in from reference TRBV5-1 and TRBJ1-1, reads KAGVTQTPRYLIKTRGQQVTLSCSPISGHRSVSWYQQTPGQGLQFLFEYFSETQRNKGNFPGRFSGRQFSNSRSEMNVSTLELGDSALYLCASSSAEPNTEAFFGQGTRLTVV.

The gene calls are TRBV19 and TRBJ1-1; the D gene is possibly TRBD1 (5 bases). V was shortened by 6 bases and J by 0 bases, with 23 bases between the two germline ends. The CDR3 consists of 18 residues. Germline V gene sequence: CDR1 LNHDA, CDR2 SQIVND (reference sequence). The CDR3 nucleotides read TGTGCCAGTAGCCCGGGACCCCCTCGAAAGTATTTGAACACTGAAGCTTTCTTT. It yields the protein CASSPGPPRKYLNTEAFF.

This chain connects TRBV4-1 to TRBJ2-7, with 7 bases aligning to TRBD1. The CDR3 is 14 amino acids. Unmatched junction bases numbered 3, after V lost 3 bases and J lost 1 base. CDR1 and CDR2 (germline): MGHRA, YSYEKL. The CDR3 spells CASSQRGQSYEQYF. DNA for the CDR3: TGCGCCAGCAGCCAGAGGGGACAGTCCTACGAGCAGTACTTC.

The chain links TRBV5-1 to TRBJ1-1; weak D call: TRBD1 (5 bases). CDR3 length: 11 residues. V was cut by 5 bases and J by 11 bases, with 13 bases left in between. Germline lookup yields CDR1 SGHRS and CDR2 YFSETQ. As DNA, the CDR3 is TGCGCCAGCAGGGACGTGGGGGAGGCTTTCTTT. This gives the protein CASRDVGEAFF.

This chain's CDR3 is CASSLFGGGTGELFF. The CDR3 coding sequence is TGTGCCAGCAGCTTATTTGGGGGAGGGACCGGGGAGCTGTTTTTT. The rearrangement uses TRBV11-2 and TRBJ2-2; 7 nucleotides match TRBD2. V shed 2 bases and J 5 bases; nucleotides not matched to a gene: 5. The CDR3 is 15 residues long. The germline V gene encodes CDR1 SGHAT and CDR2 FQNNGV. Variable domain in full (rest from reference TRBV11-2 and TRBJ2-2): EAGVAQSPRYKIIEKRQSVAFWCNPISGHATLYWYQQILGQGPKLLIQFQNNGVVDDSQLPKDRFSAERLKGVDSTLKIQPAKLEDSAVYLCASSLFGGGTGELFFGEGSRLTVL.

In its sample, this clone is medium-sized. This chain connects TRBV5-1 to TRBJ2-7; D might be TRBD1 or TRBD2, each matching 5 bases. CDR1 and CDR2 (germline): SGHRS, YFSETQ. Trimming shortened V by 4 bases and J by 3 bases, and 32 bases separated the two germline ends. The CDR3 has 20 amino acids. The CDR3 bases are TGCGCCAGCAGCCGTAAAACGTCGTCTCGGGGCGCAGGGAGCGACTACGAGCAGTACTTC. Protein: CASSRKTSSRGAGSDYEQYF.

The chain recombines TRBV6-1 with TRBJ2-7; D perhaps matches TRBD2 (7 bases). The germline V and J ends were trimmed by 11 bases and 0 bases, with 11 bases remaining between them. Germline V gives CDR1 MNHNS, CDR2 SASEGT. This CDR3 has 12 residues. This chain's CDR3 is CALADSSYEQYF. CDR3 nucleotides: TGTGCCCTAGCGGACAGCTCCTACGAGCAGTACTTC.

The V gene is TRBV6-1, the J gene TRBJ1-5; TRBD1 matches 9 bases. Trimming at V came to 8 bases and at J to 2 bases, leaving 7 bases not matched to a gene. CDR3 length equals 15 residues. Germline V gene lookup returns CDR1 MNHNS and CDR2 SASEGT. CDR3 coding DNA: TGTGCCAGCGACATTAGGGACAGGGGCAATCAGCCCCAGCATTTT. Translating it yields CASDIRDRGNQPQHF.

The genes are TRBV28 and TRBJ2-1; 8 nucleotides line up with TRBD2. The CDR3 is made up of 17 amino acids. Germline V gene data show CDR1 as MDHEN and CDR2 as SYDVKM. With V trimmed by 7 bases and J by 6 bases, 17 bases remained unmatched. The CDR3 coding sequence is TGTGCCAGCACCAACGTCGGAGTCGGGAGGGCGGGCAATGAGCAGTTCTTC. It encodes CASTNVGVGRAGNEQFF.

The V gene is TRBV28, the J gene TRBJ2-1, with TRBD1 matching over 9 bases. The CDR3 totals 14 residues. Germline CDR1 and CDR2: MDHEN and SYDVKM. The junction had 0 bases not matched to a gene; V was cut back by 3 bases and J by 3 bases. The CDR3 loop reads CASSLTGGYNEQFF. The CDR3 nucleotides are TGTGCCAGCAGTTTGACAGGGGGCTACAATGAGCAGTTCTTC.

The genes are TRBV5-8 and TRBJ2-7; D is unclear. The germline CDR1 and CDR2 sequences are SGHTS and YDEGEE. V lost 0 bases to trimming and J lost 2 bases, with 12 bases between them. CDR3 length equals 15 residues. The CDR3 reads CASSLDSFRAYEQYF. CDR3 nucleotide sequence: TGTGCCAGCAGCTTGGACAGTTTTCGAGCCTACGAGCAGTACTTC.

This clone has just one count. This sequence joins TRBV30 and TRBJ1-5; D not certain. This CDR3 has 12 residues. Trimming took 1 base from V and 5 from J, leaving 6 bases between them. Germline lookup yields CDR1 GTSNPN and CDR2 SVGIG (reference sequence). The CDR3 DNA reads TGTGCCTGGAGTGGGGTAGATCAGCCCCAGCATTTT. Its translation: CAWSGVDQPQHF. The whole variable domain, filled in from reference TRBV30 and TRBJ1-5, reads SQTIHQWPATLVQPVGSPLSLECTVEGTSNPNLYWYRQAAGRGLQLLFYSVGIGQISSEVPQNLSASRPQDRQFILSSKKLLLSDSGFYLCAWSGVDQPQHFGDGTRLSIL.

The CDR3 reads CASSHSSHEQFF. CDR3 bases: TGTGCCAGCAGCCATAGCTCGCATGAGCAGTTCTTC. The chain recombines TRBV11-2 with TRBJ2-1; D gene unclear. The CDR3 sequence is 12 residues long. Between the trimmed V and J ends, which lost 5 bases and 8 bases, there was a span of 10 bases. Germline V lookup: CDR1 SGHAT, CDR2 FQNNGV.

This clone was seen just once. The chain joins TRBV19 to TRBJ1-1; tentatively, D is TRBD1 (6 bases). Trimming stripped 9 bases from V and 4 bases from J, with 18 bases between. Looked up from germline, CDR1 is LNHDA and CDR2 is SQIVND (reference sequence). This CDR3 contains 14 residues. CDR3 sequence reads: CASRDTRSFTEAFF. The CDR3 DNA reads TGTGCCAGCCGGGACACCCGGTCGTTCACTGAAGCTTTCTTT.